Sequencing of this T cell receptor (beta chain) was carried out in a study of vaccination effects on CD4 cells after COVID-19. Overall study context: Following the second dose by a median of 72 days, the post-vaccine samples were obtained.

Produced via immunoSEQ multiplex PCR; TCRdb's table is partial and in-frame only. The sample lists 25,000 to 35,000 clones; just under 75% were seen once. This CDR3 region has 14 residues. The V gene lost 3 bases and the J gene lost 1 base, with 9 bases spanning the gap. Germline CDR1 reads KGHSH; CDR2 reads LQKENI. Note on this clone: Its antigen is unidentified.

Antigen-specific CD4+ T cells were expanded (with viral peptide pools) by the ViraFEST assay ahead of sequencing. Following 10 days of culture, CD4+ T cells were isolated. Either the mRNA-1273 or the BNT162b2 vaccine was given to participants as two doses. PBMC were cultured at about 1.9 million per well with roughly 9.7 IU/ml IL-2 and 9.5 to 10 ug/ml peptides. The chain is built from TRBV18 and TRBJ1-1; D ambiguous. This clonotype was obtained from a human donor who received a COVID-19 vaccine. The source material was CD4+ T cells from PBMCs cultured with HCoV-229E spike peptides, sampled after COVID-19 vaccination. The CDR3 region is CASSPARENTEAFF. Here the CDR3 DNA reads TGTGCCAGCTCACCGGCAAGGGAGAACACTGAAGCTTTCTTT. Together with reference TRBV18 and TRBJ1-1, the CDR3 gives the full variable domain: NAGVMQNPRHLVRRRGQEARLRCSPMKGHSHVYWYRQLPEEGLKFMVYLQKENIIDESGMPKERFSAEFPKEGPSILRIQQVVRGDSAAYFCASSPARENTEAFFGQGTRLTVV.